These T cell receptor beta chains were read from a single sample in a study of blood T cell repertoires in COVID-19. Clones were sequenced by immunoSEQ multiplex PCR, and TCRdb holds only the in-frame ones, with some missing. This table has about 330,000 clones, around 90% appearing once. Sequenced: peripheral blood. Receptors originate from a young man with COVID-19, enrolled during active disease. The CDR3 runs from the conserved cysteine through the conserved F or W. Fields, in order: J gene, D gene, clone size, V gene, CDR3 protein, CDR3 DNA. The D gene is left open where the match is weak. A row's size may be missing; if present it is once, few, many or a size class.

J: TRBJ1-5; D: NA; size: few; V: TRBV6-6; CDR3: CASAFWGVGGQPQHF; DNA: TGTGCCAGCGCCTTCTGGGGGGTAGGTGGACAGCCCCAGCATTTT
J: TRBJ2-3; D: TRBD2; size: NA; V: TRBV24-1; CDR3: CATSGILAKGTDTQYF; DNA: TGTGCCACCAGTGGAATACTAGCGAAGGGGACAGATACGCAGTATTTT
J: TRBJ2-7; D: NA; size: NA; V: TRBV7-2; CDR3: CASSLDSRDSTYEQYF; DNA: TGTGCCAGCAGCTTAGATTCCCGGGACTCGACCTACGAGCAGTACTTC
J: TRBJ1-2; D: TRBD1; size: NA; V: TRBV2; CDR3: CASSSGQNNYGYTF; DNA: TGTGCCAGCAGTTCGGGACAGAATAACTATGGCTACACCTTC
J: TRBJ2-7; D: TRBD1; size: once; V: TRBV7-8; CDR3: CASSSGQGDYEQYF; DNA: TGTGCCAGCAGCTCGGGACAGGGCGACTACGAGCAGTACTTC
J: TRBJ2-3; D: NA; size: NA; V: TRBV5-1; CDR3: CASSLQGWTDTQYF; DNA: TGCGCCAGCAGCTTGCAGGGATGGACAGATACGCAGTATTTT
J: TRBJ1-2; D: TRBD1; size: NA; V: TRBV4-2; CDR3: CASSQGGTGEGYGYTF; DNA: TGTGCCAGCAGCCAAGGAGGGACAGGAGAAGGCTATGGCTACACCTTC
J: TRBJ1-3; D: NA; size: few; V: TRBV5-6; CDR3: CASSSKGGNTIYF; DNA: TGTGCCAGCAGCTCCAAGGGGGGAAACACCATATATTTT
J: TRBJ1-3; D: NA; size: NA; V: TRBV9; CDR3: CASSVGAGPGNTIYF; DNA: TGTGCCAGCAGCGTAGGGGCAGGGCCTGGAAACACCATATATTTT
J: TRBJ1-3; D: TRBD1; size: few; V: TRBV15; CDR3: CATSRDWADRSSGNTIYF; DNA: TGTGCCACCAGCAGAGATTGGGCGGACAGGTCCTCTGGAAACACCATATATTTT
J: TRBJ1-3; D: TRBD1; size: NA; V: TRBV9; CDR3: CASSVGGTGIPPGNTIYF; DNA: TGTGCCAGCAGCGTAGGAGGGACAGGGATACCTCCTGGAAACACCATATATTTT
J: TRBJ1-5; D: NA; size: NA; V: TRBV28; CDR3: CASSFIRGRAINQPQHF; DNA: TGTGCCAGCAGTTTTATTAGGGGTAGAGCCATAAATCAGCCCCAGCATTTT
J: TRBJ1-6; D: TRBD1; size: few; V: TRBV19; CDR3: CASTKRTGDNSPLHF; DNA: TGTGCCAGTACCAAGCGGACAGGGGATAATTCACCCCTCCACTTT
J: TRBJ1-5; D: TRBD1; size: few; V: TRBV20-1; CDR3: CSASKTGLGSNQPQHF; DNA: TGCAGTGCTAGTAAGACAGGGTTGGGTAGCAATCAGCCCCAGCATTTT
J: TRBJ1-1; D: NA; size: NA; V: TRBV28; CDR3: CASSLLGNTEAFF; DNA: TGTGCCAGCAGTTTACTAGGGAACACTGAAGCTTTCTTT
J: TRBJ2-2; D: TRBD1; size: NA; V: TRBV3-1/TRBV3-2; CDR3: CASSSQGTAFYTGELFF; DNA: TGTGCCAGCAGCTCCCAGGGGACAGCATTTTACACCGGGGAGCTGTTTTTT
J: TRBJ1-2; D: TRBD1; size: NA; V: TRBV4-2; CDR3: CASSQDYGQGVGYTF; DNA: TGTGCCAGCAGCCAAGATTACGGACAGGGTGTCGGCTACACCTTC
J: TRBJ2-3; D: TRBD2; size: NA; V: TRBV19; CDR3: CASRNLLAGTDTQYF; DNA: TGTGCCAGTAGGAACCTCCTAGCGGGCACAGATACGCAGTATTTT
J: TRBJ2-7; D: TRBD2; size: NA; V: TRBV28; CDR3: CASSLPAGDEQYF; DNA: TGTGCCAGCAGTTTACCAGCGGGAGACGAGCAGTACTTC
J: TRBJ1-1; D: NA; size: once; V: TRBV4-1; CDR3: CASSPRSSGSFGF; DNA: TGCGCCAGCAGCCCACGGTCCTCAGGAAGCTTCGGCTTT
J: TRBJ1-1; D: NA; size: once; V: TRBV6-5; CDR3: CASSYEGYTEAFF; DNA: TGTGCCAGCAGTTACGAGGGATACACTGAAGCTTTCTTT
J: TRBJ2-2; D: TRBD1; size: NA; V: TRBV6-1; CDR3: CASSDRTGRTGELFF; DNA: TGTGCCAGCAGTGACCGGACAGGGAGAACCGGGGAGCTGTTTTTT
J: TRBJ1-1; D: TRBD1; size: NA; V: TRBV5-4; CDR3: CASSGRQGGTEAFF; DNA: TGTGCCAGCAGCGGCAGACAGGGAGGCACTGAAGCTTTCTTT
J: TRBJ1-2; D: NA; size: NA; V: TRBV5-6; CDR3: CASSSVSNYGYTF; DNA: TGTGCCAGCAGCTCAGTTTCTAACTATGGCTACACCTTC
J: TRBJ2-2; D: NA; size: NA; V: TRBV5-1; CDR3: CASSLDGGPGELFF; DNA: TGCGCCAGCAGCTTGGACGGGGGGCCCGGGGAGCTGTTTTTT
J: TRBJ1-2; D: TRBD1; size: many; V: TRBV29-1; CDR3: CSVGVGQGNYGYTF; DNA: TGCAGCGTTGGGGTGGGACAGGGGAACTATGGCTACACCTTC
J: TRBJ2-1; D: NA; size: NA; V: TRBV15; CDR3: CATSGGSPYNEQFF; DNA: TGTGCCACCAGTGGGGGGAGTCCCTACAATGAGCAGTTCTTC
J: TRBJ1-4; D: NA; size: NA; V: TRBV6-4; CDR3: CASSPQAGENEKLFF; DNA: TGTGCCAGCAGCCCCCAGGCGGGCGAAAATGAAAAACTGTTTTTT
J: TRBJ1-1; D: NA; size: NA; V: TRBV7-9; CDR3: CASSLGSSTEAFF; DNA: TGTGCCAGCAGCTTAGGGTCGAGCACTGAAGCTTTCTTT
J: TRBJ2-1; D: NA; size: NA; V: TRBV4-3; CDR3: CASSHPTRNEQFF; DNA: TGCGCCAGCAGCCATCCAACTAGGAATGAGCAGTTCTTC
J: TRBJ1-5; D: NA; size: NA; V: TRBV18; CDR3: CASSPDKGRVNQPQHF; DNA: TGTGCCAGCTCACCAGACAAAGGCAGGGTCAATCAGCCCCAGCATTTT
J: TRBJ1-1; D: TRBD1; size: NA; V: TRBV19; CDR3: CASSFLDRVKTEAFF; DNA: TGTGCCAGTAGTTTCCTGGACAGGGTCAAGACTGAAGCTTTCTTT
J: TRBJ1-5; D: NA; size: NA; V: TRBV15; CDR3: CATSREADYSNQPQHF; DNA: TGTGCCACCAGCAGAGAAGCGGATTATAGCAATCAGCCCCAGCATTTT
J: TRBJ2-2; D: TRBD1; size: NA; V: TRBV4-3; CDR3: CASSQDRGPTGELFF; DNA: TGCGCCAGCAGCCAAGACAGGGGGCCAACCGGGGAGCTGTTTTTT
J: TRBJ2-3; D: NA; size: NA; V: TRBV9; CDR3: CASSGANTDTQYF; DNA: TGTGCCAGCAGCGGAGCAAACACAGATACGCAGTATTTT
J: TRBJ2-1; D: TRBD2; size: NA; V: TRBV27; CDR3: CASSLSAGGPHEQFF; DNA: TGTGCCAGCAGTTTATCGGCGGGAGGGCCTCATGAGCAGTTCTTC
J: TRBJ2-1; D: NA; size: NA; V: TRBV6-5; CDR3: CASSYSSSSYNEQFF; DNA: TGTGCCAGCAGTTACTCTTCCTCCTCCTACAATGAGCAGTTCTTC
J: TRBJ2-1; D: TRBD1; size: NA; V: TRBV6-5; CDR3: CASSTGTGGLNEQFF; DNA: TGTGCCAGCAGTACAGGGACAGGGGGCTTGAATGAGCAGTTCTTC
J: TRBJ2-7; D: NA; size: NA; V: TRBV11-2; CDR3: CASSLVLGAYEQYF; DNA: TGTGCCAGCAGCTTAGTTTTGGGAGCCTACGAGCAGTACTTC
J: TRBJ1-3; D: NA; size: NA; V: TRBV9; CDR3: CASSVATGGYSGNTIYF; DNA: TGTGCCAGCAGCGTAGCGACAGGTGGATACTCTGGAAACACCATATATTTT
J: TRBJ1-2; D: TRBD1; size: once; V: TRBV27; CDR3: CASWGGDRDTYGYTF; DNA: TGTGCCAGCTGGGGGGGGGACAGGGATACCTATGGCTACACCTTC
J: TRBJ2-3; D: TRBD2; size: NA; V: TRBV7-2; CDR3: CASSLLGLAGGPHTQYF; DNA: TGTGCCAGCAGCTTATTGGGGCTAGCGGGGGGGCCGCATACGCAGTATTTT
J: TRBJ1-2; D: NA; size: NA; V: TRBV19; CDR3: CASSTGPYYGYTF; DNA: TGTGCCAGTAGTACGGGTCCTTACTATGGCTACACCTTC
J: TRBJ2-3; D: TRBD2; size: NA; V: TRBV7-2; CDR3: CASSLGLAGVGSTDTQYF; DNA: TGTGCCAGCAGCTTAGGACTAGCGGGAGTCGGGAGCACAGATACGCAGTATTTT
J: TRBJ2-1; D: TRBD2; size: NA; V: TRBV19; CDR3: CASSPSSGGVYNEQFF; DNA: TGTGCCAGTAGTCCTTCTAGCGGGGGGGTATACAATGAGCAGTTCTTC
J: TRBJ1-6; D: NA; size: NA; V: TRBV10-2; CDR3: CASYRGGRDSPLHF; DNA: TGCGCCAGCTACCGGGGGGGCCGCGATTCACCCCTCCACTTT